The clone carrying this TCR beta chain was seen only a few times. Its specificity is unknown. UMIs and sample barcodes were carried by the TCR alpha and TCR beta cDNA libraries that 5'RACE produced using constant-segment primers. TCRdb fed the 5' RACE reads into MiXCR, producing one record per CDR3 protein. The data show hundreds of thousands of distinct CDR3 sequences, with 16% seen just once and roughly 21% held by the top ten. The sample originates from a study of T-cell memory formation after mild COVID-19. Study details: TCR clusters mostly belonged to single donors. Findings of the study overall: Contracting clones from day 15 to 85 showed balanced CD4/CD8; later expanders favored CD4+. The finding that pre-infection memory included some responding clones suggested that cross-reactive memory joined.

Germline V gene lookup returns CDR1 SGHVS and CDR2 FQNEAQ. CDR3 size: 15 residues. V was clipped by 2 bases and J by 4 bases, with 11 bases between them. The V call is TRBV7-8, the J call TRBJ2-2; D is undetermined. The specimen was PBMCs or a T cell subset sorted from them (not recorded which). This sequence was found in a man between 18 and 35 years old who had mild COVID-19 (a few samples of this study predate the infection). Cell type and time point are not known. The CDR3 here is CASSLPMASTGELFF. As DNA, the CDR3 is TGTGCCAGCAGCTTACCGATGGCCAGCACCGGGGAGCTGTTTTTT.